This T cell receptor (beta chain) is from a study of early T cells in non-severe SARS-CoV-2 infection. Across the study: The study sequenced bulk RNA from unsorted whole blood, with chains unpaired. General study findings and limits: VDJdb matches were skewed toward anti-spike CD8 T cell responses.

Each single cDNA molecule received a unique molecular identifier. MiXCR was run by TCRdb on the 5' RACE reads, yielding one entry per CDR3 protein. The sample includes 26,000 or so distinct CDR3 sequences, under 5% seen only once; the top ten take 6.2%. The sample holds many counts of this clonotype. The antigen remains unidentified. V lost 6 bases and J lost 3, with 9 bases in between. Germline values: CDR1 MNHEY, CDR2 SVGEGT. This CDR3 contains 12 residues. This clonotype was sampled from an adult who was a healthcare worker with PCR-confirmed SARS-CoV-2 infection or an uninfected control (not recorded which). The chain has TRBV6-2 or TRBV6-3 and TRBJ2-7, with D perhaps matching TRBD1 or TRBD2 (6 bases each). Material for sequencing was whole blood. CDR3 loop: CASRQGLYEQYF. The CDR3, as DNA: TGTGCCAGCAGACAGGGACTCTACGAGCAGTACTTC.